This T cell receptor (beta chain) was sequenced during a study of T-cell reconstitution after alpha-beta-depleted transplantation in children. Findings and caveats of the study: It was surviving recipient T cells and thymic progenitors that gave some patients high TCRbeta diversity at day 60. T-cell counts and diversity were attributed mostly to newly produced T cells one year after transplant. At around two months after transplant, the alpha-beta T cells were reportedly derived from several hundred expanded clones that came from non-depleted graft cells.

This clonotype occurred many times. Its antigen is currently unknown. A library of TCRbeta sequences, prepared with unique molecular identifiers, was generated. TCRdb ran MiXCR on the PCR reads and lists one entry per CDR3 protein. The profile covers hundreds of thousands of distinct CDR3 sequences, with roughly 8.2% appearing a single time and approximately 6% taken by the ten largest. This clonotype originated in a male patient younger than 18 who had a stem cell transplant for acute lymphoblastic leukemia, so the T cells may come from the graft donor. The starting material was PBMCs, mostly from graft donor cells, obtained 180 days after TCRalphabeta/CD19-depleted stem cell transplant.

The CDR3 here is CASSFSSGGAVEQFF. CDR3 coding DNA: TGTGCCAGCAGTTTTAGTAGCGGGGGGGCGGTTGAGCAGTTCTTC. The V gene is TRBV12-3 or TRBV12-4, the J gene TRBJ2-1; 11 nucleotides match TRBD2. V lost 3 bases, J lost 9 bases, and 7 bases stayed unmatched. This CDR3 region has 15 residues.